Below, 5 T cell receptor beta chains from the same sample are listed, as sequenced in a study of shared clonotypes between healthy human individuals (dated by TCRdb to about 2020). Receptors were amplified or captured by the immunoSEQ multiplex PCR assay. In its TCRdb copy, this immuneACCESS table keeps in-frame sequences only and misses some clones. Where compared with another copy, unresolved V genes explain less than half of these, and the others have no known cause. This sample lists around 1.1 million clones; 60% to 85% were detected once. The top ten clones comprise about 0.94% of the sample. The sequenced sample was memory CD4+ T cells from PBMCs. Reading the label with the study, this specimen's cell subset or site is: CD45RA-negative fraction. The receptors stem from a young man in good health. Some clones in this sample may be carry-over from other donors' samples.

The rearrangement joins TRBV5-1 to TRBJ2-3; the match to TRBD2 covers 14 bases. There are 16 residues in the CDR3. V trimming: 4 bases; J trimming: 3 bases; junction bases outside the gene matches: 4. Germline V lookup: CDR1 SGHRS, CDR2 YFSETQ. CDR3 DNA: TGCGCCAGCAGCATAGGACTAGCGGGAGGTACAGATACGCAGTATTTT. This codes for CASSIGLAGGTDTQYF.

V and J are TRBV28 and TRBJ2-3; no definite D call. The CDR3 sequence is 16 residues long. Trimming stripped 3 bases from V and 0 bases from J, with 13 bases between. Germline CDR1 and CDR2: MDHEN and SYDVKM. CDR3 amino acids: CASSLPPGTSTDTQYF. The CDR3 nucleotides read TGTGCCAGCAGTTTGCCCCCCGGAACTAGCACAGATACGCAGTATTTT.

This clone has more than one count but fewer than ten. This CDR3 is CASSEGGSTEAFF. In DNA form, the CDR3 reads TGTGCCAGCAGTGAGGGGGGGAGCACTGAAGCTTTCTTT. The chain uses TRBV6-4 and TRBJ1-1, with a tentative D call TRBD1 (5 bases). V shed 3 bases and J shed 4 bases, with 9 bases lying between them. The CDR3 is 13 amino acids. CDR1 and CDR2 from the germline V gene are MRHNA and SNTAGT.

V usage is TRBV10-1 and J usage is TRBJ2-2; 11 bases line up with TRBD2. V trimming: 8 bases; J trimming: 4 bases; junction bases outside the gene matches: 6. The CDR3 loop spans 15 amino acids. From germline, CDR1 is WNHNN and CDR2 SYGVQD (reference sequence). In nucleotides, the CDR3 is TGCGCCAGCGGGGGGCTAGCGGGAGGCACCGGGGAGCTGTTTTTT. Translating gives CASGGLAGGTGELFF.

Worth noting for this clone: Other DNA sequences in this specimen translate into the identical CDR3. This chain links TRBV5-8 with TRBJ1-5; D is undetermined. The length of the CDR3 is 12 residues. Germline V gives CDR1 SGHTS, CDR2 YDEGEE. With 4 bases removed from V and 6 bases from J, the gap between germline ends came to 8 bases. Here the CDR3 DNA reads TGTGCCAGCAGCCTTCGTGGTCAGCCCCAGCATTTT. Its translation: CASSLRGQPQHF. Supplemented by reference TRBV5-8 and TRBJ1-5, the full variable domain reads EAGVTQSPTHLIKTRGQQATLRCSPISGHTSVYWYQQALGLGLQFLLWYDEGEERNRGNFPPRFSGRQFPNYSSELNVNALELEDSALYLCASSLRGQPQHFGDGTRLSIL.